This is a list of T cell receptor beta chains from one sample in a study of cytomegalovirus exposure and HLA in healthy donors. The assay was immunoSEQ multiplex PCR, and TCRdb's table has in-frame clones only and misses some. Seen here are some 120,000 clones, roughly 80% observed once, and the top ten hold approximately 11%. Sequencing was performed on PBMCs. The receptor source for this set is a man aged 25-45 years in good health and CMV-seropositive. Both conserved end residues are part of each CDR3. A D gene is named only where the DNA matches it firmly. Size is stated for part of the rows, as once, few or many counts, or as a class when the clone is expanded.

J: TRBJ1-2; V: TRBV9; D: .; size: .; CDR3: CASSVVGGNYGYTF; DNA: TGTGCCAGCAGCGTAGTAGGGGGAAACTATGGCTACACCTTC
J: TRBJ2-1; V: TRBV7-3; D: TRBD2; size: .; CDR3: CASSKRAGGTYNEQFF; DNA: TGTGCCAGCAGCAAGAGGGCGGGAGGGACCTACAATGAGCAGTTCTTC
J: TRBJ1-4; V: TRBV5-5; D: .; size: .; CDR3: CASSLLVREKLFF; DNA: TGTGCCAGCAGCTTACTAGTCCGTGAAAAACTGTTTTTT
J: TRBJ2-1; V: TRBV23-1; D: .; size: once; CDR3: CASTEGSNNEQFF; DNA: TGCGCCAGCACGGAGGGGAGCAACAATGAGCAGTTCTTC
J: TRBJ1-1; V: TRBV4-1; D: .; size: few; CDR3: CASSQGAALNTEAFF; DNA: TGCGCCAGCAGCCAAGGGGCAGCCTTAAACACTGAAGCTTTCTTT
J: TRBJ2-3; V: TRBV27; D: .; size: few; CDR3: CASSPLSTDTQYF; DNA: TGTGCCAGCAGCCCCCTTAGCACAGATACGCAGTATTTT
J: TRBJ2-7; V: TRBV7-6; D: .; size: .; CDR3: CASSPDYWSSYEQYF; DNA: TGTGCCAGCAGCCCAGACTATTGGAGCTCCTACGAGCAGTACTTC
J: TRBJ2-3; V: TRBV27; D: .; size: .; CDR3: CASTNRGYTDTQYF; DNA: TGTGCCAGCACCAACCGGGGGTACACAGATACGCAGTATTTT
J: TRBJ2-7; V: TRBV6-6; D: TRBD2; size: .; CDR3: CASSLGLLSYEQYF; DNA: TGTGCCAGCAGTTTGGGACTATTATCCTACGAGCAGTACTTC
J: TRBJ2-7; V: TRBV5-6; D: .; size: .; CDR3: CASSPRTLQPYEQYF; DNA: TGTGCCAGCAGCCCGAGGACTCTCCAGCCCTACGAGCAGTACTTC
J: TRBJ2-3; V: TRBV27; D: .; size: once; CDR3: CASSFLLGTDTQYF; DNA: TGTGCCAGCAGTTTCCTATTAGGCACAGATACGCAGTATTTT
J: TRBJ1-1; V: TRBV27; D: TRBD1; size: .; CDR3: CASSLRGQGGRAFF; DNA: TGTGCCAGCAGTTTACGAGGACAGGGGGGCAGAGCTTTCTTT
J: TRBJ2-5; V: TRBV27; D: TRBD2; size: .; CDR3: CASIRGRAPKETQYF; DNA: TGTGCCAGCATTAGAGGGAGGGCCCCCAAGGAGACCCAGTACTTC
J: TRBJ2-3; V: TRBV7-8; D: .; size: few; CDR3: CASSIVHTDTQYF; DNA: TGTGCCAGCAGCATAGTTCACACAGATACGCAGTATTTT
J: TRBJ2-5; V: TRBV15; D: .; size: .; CDR3: CATSPRPTGETQYF; DNA: TGTGCCACCAGCCCAAGACCCACAGGGGAGACCCAGTACTTC
J: TRBJ2-5; V: TRBV27; D: TRBD1; size: .; CDR3: CASSLRVGTEKTQYF; DNA: TGTGCCAGCAGTTTACGGGTCGGGACAGAGAAGACCCAGTACTTC
J: TRBJ1-2; V: TRBV6-1; D: TRBD1; size: .; CDR3: CASSEPGQGINYGYTF; DNA: TGTGCCAGCAGTGAACCGGGACAGGGGATTAACTATGGCTACACCTTC